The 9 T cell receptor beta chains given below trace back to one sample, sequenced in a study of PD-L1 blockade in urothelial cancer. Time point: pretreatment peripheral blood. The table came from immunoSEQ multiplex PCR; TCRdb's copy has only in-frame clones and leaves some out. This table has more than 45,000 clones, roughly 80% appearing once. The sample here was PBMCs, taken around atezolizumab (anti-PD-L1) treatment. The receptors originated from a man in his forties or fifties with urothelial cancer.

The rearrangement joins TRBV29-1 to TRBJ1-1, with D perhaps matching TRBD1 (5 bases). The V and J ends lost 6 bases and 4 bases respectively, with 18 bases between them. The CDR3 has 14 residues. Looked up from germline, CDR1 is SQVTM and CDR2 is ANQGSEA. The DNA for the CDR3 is TGCAGCGTCCGACCTCTCCGGCAGGGCACTGAAGCTTTCTTT. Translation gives CSVRPLRQGTEAFF. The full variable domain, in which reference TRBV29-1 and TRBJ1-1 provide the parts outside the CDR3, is SAVISQKPSRDICQRGTSLTIQCQVDSQVTMMFWYRQQPGQSLTLIATANQGSEATYESGFVIDKFPISRPNLTFSTLTVSNMSPEDSSIYLCSVRPLRQGTEAFFGQGTRLTVV.

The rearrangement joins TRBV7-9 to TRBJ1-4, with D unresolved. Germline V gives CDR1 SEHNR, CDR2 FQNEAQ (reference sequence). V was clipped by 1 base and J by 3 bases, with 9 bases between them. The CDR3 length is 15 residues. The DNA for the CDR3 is TGTGCCAGCAGCTTAGGGGCGGGGTCTAATGAAAAACTGTTTTTT. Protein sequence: CASSLGAGSNEKLFF.

CDR3 sequence reads: CASSQEDSAPKTQYF. CDR3 nucleotide sequence: TGTGCCAGCAGCCAAGAGGACAGCGCCCCAAAGACCCAGTACTTC. The chain uses TRBV4-2 and TRBJ2-5, with a weak D call TRBD1 (6 bases). V lost 0 bases, J lost 6 bases, and 14 bases lay in between. Germline V gives CDR1 LGHNA, CDR2 YNFKEQ. The CDR3 totals 15 residues.

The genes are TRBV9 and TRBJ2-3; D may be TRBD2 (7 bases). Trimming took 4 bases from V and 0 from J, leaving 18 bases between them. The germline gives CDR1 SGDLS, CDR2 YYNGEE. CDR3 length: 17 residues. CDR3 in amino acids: CASSIGGGVASTDTQYF. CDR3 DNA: TGTGCCAGCAGCATAGGGGGGGGAGTAGCTAGCACAGATACGCAGTATTTT.

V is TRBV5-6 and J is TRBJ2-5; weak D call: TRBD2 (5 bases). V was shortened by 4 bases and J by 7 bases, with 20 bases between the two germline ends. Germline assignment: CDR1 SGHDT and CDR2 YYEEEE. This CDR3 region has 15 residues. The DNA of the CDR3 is TGTGCCAGCAGCCCACGGTGGCCTTCCGAGGGGACCCAGTACTTC. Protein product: CASSPRWPSEGTQYF.

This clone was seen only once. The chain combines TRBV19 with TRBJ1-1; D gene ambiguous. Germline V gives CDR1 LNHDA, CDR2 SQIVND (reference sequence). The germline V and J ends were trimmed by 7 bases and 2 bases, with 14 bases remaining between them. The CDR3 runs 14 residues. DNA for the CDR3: TGTGCCAGTATCCCGGGTCTAAGTAACACTGAAGCTTTCTTT. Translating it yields CASIPGLSNTEAFF.

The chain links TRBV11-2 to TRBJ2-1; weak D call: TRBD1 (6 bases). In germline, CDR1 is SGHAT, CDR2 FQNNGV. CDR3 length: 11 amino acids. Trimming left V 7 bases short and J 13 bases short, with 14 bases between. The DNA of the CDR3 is TGTGCCAGCACCTGGGGGCGTGAACAGTTCTTC. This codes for CASTWGREQFF.

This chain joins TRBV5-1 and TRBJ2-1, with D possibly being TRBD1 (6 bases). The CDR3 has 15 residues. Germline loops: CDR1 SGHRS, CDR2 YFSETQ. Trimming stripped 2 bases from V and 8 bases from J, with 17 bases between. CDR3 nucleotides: TGCGCCAGCAGCTTACAACAGGGCATGGGGGATGAGCAGTTCTTC. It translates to CASSLQQGMGDEQFF.

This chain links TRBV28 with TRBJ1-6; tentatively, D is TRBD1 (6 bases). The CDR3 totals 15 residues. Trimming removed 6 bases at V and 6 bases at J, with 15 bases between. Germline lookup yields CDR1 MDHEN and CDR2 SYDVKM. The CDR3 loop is CASSFSTGTNSPLHF. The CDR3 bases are TGTGCCAGCAGCTTCTCGACAGGTACTAATTCACCCCTCCACTTT.